The present T cell receptor beta chain was sequenced within a study of T cell changes during pregnancy in multiple sclerosis. The table came from immunoSEQ multiplex PCR; TCRdb's copy has only in-frame clones and leaves some out. This repertoire shows 99,000 or so clones, approximately 93% found once; its top ten account for 0.99%. This TCR came from a female donor with multiple sclerosis, enrolled in a pregnancy study. Sequenced here: peripheral blood, sampled after pregnancy.

The chain's CDR3 is CASSSLLGLGDEQYF. The CDR3 bases are TGTGCCAGCAGCTCGTTGTTGGGGCTCGGTGATGAGCAGTACTTC. V is TRBV7-2 and J is TRBJ2-7; the D gene is possibly TRBD1 (5 bases). Trimming removed 4 bases from V and 7 bases from J, with 20 bases in between. There are 15 residues in the CDR3. Germline V gene lookup returns CDR1 SGHTA and CDR2 FQGNSA.